Listed here are 18 T cell receptor beta chains from one sample, sequenced in a study of post-analysis software for immune sequencing data. General study findings and limits: The study found TRBV5-6, TRBV5-1 and TRBV20-1 among roughly 5 TRBV segments more frequent in patients than controls.

For these receptors, no antigen is known. Libraries were made from TCR beta cDNA, and they carried unique molecular identifiers. In TCRdb, the PCR reads were re-called with MiXCR into one record per CDR3 protein. This table has some 800,000 distinct CDR3 sequences, around 46% appearing once. Material for sequencing was blood. All receptors come from a girl aged 5-17 years with multiple sclerosis.

J is TRBJ1-6 and V is TRBV12-3 or TRBV12-4, with TRBD1 identical over 7 bases. The CDR3 has 14 amino acids. Trimming removed 5 bases from V and 9 bases from J; junction bases left unmatched: 7. This CDR3 reads CASSPGQALSPLHF. CDR3 in DNA: TGTGCCAGCAGTCCTGGACAGGCACTTTCACCCCTCCACTTT.

V gene TRBV7-8 combines with J gene TRBJ2-5, with no clear D. The CDR3 is 16 amino acids. The germline CDR1 and CDR2 sequences are SGHVS and FQNEAQ. V shed 6 bases and J shed 2 bases, with 19 bases lying between them. The CDR3, as DNA: TGTGCCAGCAGACGCAATACTTGGGCTAGACAAGAGACCCAGTACTTC. This gives the protein CASRRNTWARQETQYF.

This clonotype was detected only a few times. CDR3 sequence reads: CAISSWDRAYGYTF. The DNA of the CDR3 is TGTGCCATCAGTAGTTGGGACAGAGCCTATGGCTACACCTTC. This chain joins TRBV10-3 and TRBJ1-2; TRBD1 matches at 7 bases. The ends lost 5 bases at V and 4 bases at J; junction bases unmatched: 7. This CDR3 is 14 amino acids long. Germline CDR1 ENHRY, CDR2 SYGVKD.

This clonotype came up a few times. This chain links TRBV5-1 with TRBJ1-6; tentatively, D is TRBD1 (5 bases). Germline V lookup: CDR1 SGHRS, CDR2 YFSETQ. The length of the CDR3 is 14 residues. V lost 4 bases and J 10 bases, leaving 15 bases between the germline ends. The CDR3 loop reads CASSRSQGGSPLHF. The DNA of the CDR3 is TGCGCCAGCAGCCGGAGCCAGGGAGGATCACCCCTCCACTTT.

The chain recombines TRBV15 with TRBJ1-2; D is perhaps TRBD1 (5 bases). This CDR3 contains 15 residues. Germline loops: CDR1 LNHNV, CDR2 YYDKDF (reference sequence). V lost 4 bases and J lost 0, with 12 bases in between. CDR3 in DNA: TGTGCCACCAGCACCCCTTTGACAGCTAACTATGGCTACACCTTC. Its translation: CATSTPLTANYGYTF.

The chain carries TRBV7-2 and TRBJ2-3; no definite D call. CDR1 is SGHTA, CDR2 FQGNSA, per germline. The ends were cut back, 1 base at V and 2 bases at J, with 10 bases in the middle. The CDR3 length is 15 residues. CDR3 region: CASSLGLVYTDTQYF. The DNA of the CDR3 is TGTGCCAGCAGCTTAGGTCTAGTGTACACAGATACGCAGTATTTT.

This chain uses TRBV4-1 with TRBJ2-7; TRBD2 might be the D (6 bases). Trimming took off 3 bases at V and 4 bases at J, with 16 bases between the two ends. From germline, CDR1 is MGHRA and CDR2 YSYEKL. The CDR3 totals 15 residues. CDR3 coding DNA: TGCGCCAGCAGCCAGGGATTAGCGGACGGTTACGAGCAGTACTTC. Translated: CASSQGLADGYEQYF.

This clonotype appeared many times. The chain carries TRBV4-2 and TRBJ2-7; 9 positions agree with TRBD1. The CDR3 consists of 14 residues. Germline V CDR1 and CDR2: LGHNA, YNFKEQ. The ends lost 4 bases at V and 3 bases at J; junction bases unmatched: 4. This CDR3 is CASSRTGVLYEQYF. DNA of the CDR3: TGTGCCAGCAGCCGGACAGGGGTACTCTACGAGCAGTACTTC.

The chain employs TRBV7-8 and TRBJ2-7, with TRBD2 as a possible D gene (6 bases). Germline CDR1 is SGHVS and CDR2 is FQNEAQ. Trimming stripped 4 bases from V and 8 bases from J, with 30 bases between. The CDR3 is 18 amino acids. The CDR3: CASSSSGRTGTWGIKQYF. Written as DNA, the CDR3 is TGTGCCAGCAGCTCCTCCGGGCGTACCGGGACTTGGGGTATCAAGCAGTACTTC.

The chain employs TRBV7-8 and TRBJ2-1; 7 bases align to TRBD2. This CDR3 has 19 amino acids. Germline-derived CDR1 and CDR2 are SGHVS and FQNEAQ. With 0 bases clipped from V and 0 bases from J, the junction kept 11 bases outside the gene matches. For the CDR3, the DNA is TGTGCCAGCAGCTTAGCGGGGGGGAGCGGGCAGAGCTCCTACAATGAGCAGTTCTTC. It translates to CASSLAGGSGQSSYNEQFF.

Only a few counts were recorded for this clonotype. One end of the junction does not line up with germline, which may come from a read error. The chain employs TRBV7-7 and TRBJ2-7; D gene ambiguous. The length of the CDR3 is 13 residues. Germline V gives CDR1 SSHAT, CDR2 FNYEAQ (reference sequence). CDR3 residues: CASSLNYNYEQYF. The CDR3 bases are TGTGCTAGCAGCTTAAATTACAACTACGAGCAGTACTTC.

The chain employs TRBV13 and TRBJ2-1; 14 bases are shared with TRBD2. Per germline, CDR1 PRHDT and CDR2 FYEKMQ (reference sequence). This CDR3 comprises 15 residues. J was trimmed by 10 bases and V by 5 bases; bases with no gene match: 7. CDR3 amino acids: CASSPRLAGGGEQFF. The DNA of the CDR3 is TGTGCCAGCAGCCCCCGACTAGCGGGAGGGGGGGAGCAGTTCTTC.

The CDR3 DNA reads as TGTGCCAGCATCAATGGGGGGCGAGGGGCTTTCTTT. Its protein is CASINGGRGAFF. The chain is built from TRBV7-9 and TRBJ1-1, with D possibly matching TRBD1 (6 bases). The CDR3 runs to 12 residues. Per germline, CDR1 SEHNR and CDR2 FQNEAQ (reference sequence). Trimming pared 7 bases from V and 11 bases from J, leaving 17 bases between.

As to this clonotype: This sequence may be a read error, since a much larger clone differs from it by one base. The rearrangement joins TRBV5-6 to TRBJ2-3, with 7 positions matching TRBD2. CDR3 length: 15 residues. With 3 bases clipped from V and 5 bases from J, the junction kept 9 bases outside the gene matches. From germline, CDR1 is SGHDT and CDR2 YYEEEE. CDR3 protein: CASSSGMREKDTQYF. The CDR3 DNA reads as TGTGCCAGCAGCTCCGGTATGCGGGAGAAAGATACGCAGTATTTT.

This clonotype was counted once. The chain is built from TRBV7-9 and TRBJ2-1, with D uncertain. CDR3 length: 17 residues. The germline gives CDR1 SEHNR, CDR2 FQNEAQ (reference sequence). Trimming took 6 bases from V and 3 from J, leaving 21 bases between them. DNA of the CDR3: TGTGCCAGCAGGCCGAGAGCAGATCTCTCCGTCTACAATGAGCAGTTCTTC. Translated: CASRPRADLSVYNEQFF.

This clonotype has only a few counts. J is TRBJ1-1 and V is TRBV5-1; 9 nucleotides match TRBD1. The CDR3 spans 14 residues. The V gene end was trimmed by 0 bases and the J gene end by 4 bases; junction bases not matched to a gene: 1. CDR1 SGHRS and CDR2 YFSETQ come from the germline V gene. The CDR3 bases are TGCGCCAGCAGCTTGGGGGACAGGGCCACTGAAGCTTTCTTT. This encodes CASSLGDRATEAFF.

V is TRBV12-3 or TRBV12-4 and J is TRBJ2-3, with TRBD2 matching 7 bases. J lost 6 bases, V lost 5 bases, and 11 bases had no gene match. This CDR3 spans 15 amino acids. CDR3 DNA sequence: TGTGCCAGCAGTCTGGGAGGGCCCATTTTCGATACGCAGTATTTT. It translates to CASSLGGPIFDTQYF.

The chain links TRBV12-3 or TRBV12-4 to TRBJ1-2, with 7 nucleotides matching TRBD1. The CDR3 totals 15 residues. J lost 4 bases, V lost 8 bases, and 13 bases had no gene match. The DNA of the CDR3 is TGTGCCAGCGGGGGGGACAGCGGCTCGGTCTATGGCTACACCTTC. Encoded protein: CASGGDSGSVYGYTF.